This passage covers 14 T cell receptor beta chains from one sample sequenced in a study of immune evolution from preneoplasia to lung adenocarcinoma. Only in-frame clones appear in the TCRdb table, and some are missing; sequencing was by immunoSEQ multiplex PCR. This repertoire shows more than 3,500 clones, about 91% found once; its top ten account for roughly 2.2%. The sequenced sample consisted of FFPE lung adenocarcinoma in situ tissue. Receptor source: a person between 60 and 79 years old with lung adenocarcinoma.

This clone was found a few times. The genes are TRBV7-8 and TRBJ1-2; TRBD1 is a possible D gene (6 bases). The length of the CDR3 is 16 residues. From germline, CDR1 is SGHVS and CDR2 FQNEAQ. V gave up 5 bases and J gave up 8 bases, with 24 bases separating them. The CDR3 sequence is CASSHPGAQGMGGYTF. The CDR3 DNA sequence: TGTGCCAGCAGCCACCCGGGGGCGCAGGGAATGGGCGGCTACACCTTC.

This sequence joins TRBV4-1 and TRBJ2-5, with D possibly TRBD2 on 5 matching bases. There are 15 residues in the CDR3. Germline loops: CDR1 MGHRA, CDR2 YSYEKL. The ends were cut back, 3 bases at V and 2 bases at J, with 13 bases in the middle. The CDR3 spells CASSQGEWEQETQYF. The DNA for the CDR3 is TGCGCCAGCAGCCAGGGCGAATGGGAGCAAGAGACCCAGTACTTC.

This rearrangement joins TRBV12-2 to TRBJ1-2; the DNA was not compared with TRBD1, the D call given in the table. TRBV12-2 is annotated as a pseudogene. This CDR3 contains 14 residues. The CDR3 nucleotides are TGTGCAAGTCGCTTACCCAGGGGAAGTTGTGGCTACACCTTC. This sequence encodes CASRLPRGSCGYTF.

Details on this clone: This same CDR3 is encoded by further DNA sequences in the sample. This chain uses TRBV7-9 with TRBJ2-5; TRBD2 aligns across 9 bases. Germline CDR1 and CDR2: SEHNR and FQNEAQ (reference sequence). The CDR3 totals 17 residues. J was trimmed by 5 bases and V by 1 base; bases with no gene match: 11. The CDR3 nucleotides are TGTGCCAGCAGCTTAGGGGCAGGACTAGCGAGAGGGGAGACCCAGTACTTC. Translation: CASSLGAGLARGETQYF.

This clone has just a few counts. V gene TRBV6-5 combines with J gene TRBJ2-7, with D possibly being TRBD1 or TRBD2 (6 bases each). Germline values: CDR1 MNHEY, CDR2 SVGAGI. The CDR3 spans 14 residues. V was shortened by 0 bases and J by 4 bases, with 10 bases between the two germline ends. The CDR3 loop is CASSYSAGQYEQYF. The CDR3 DNA follows: TGTGCCAGCAGTTACTCCGCGGGACAATACGAGCAGTACTTC.

The chain is built from TRBV18 and TRBJ2-7; a weak D match, TRBD2 (5 bases). The CDR3 totals 11 residues. CDR1 and CDR2 from the germline V gene are KGHSH and LQKENI. Trimming shortened V by 6 bases and J by 7 bases, and 10 bases separated the two germline ends. CDR3 loop: CASSDSGEQYF. The DNA for the CDR3 is TGTGCCAGCTCGGACTCTGGGGAGCAGTACTTC.

The chain recombines TRBV2 with TRBJ2-5, with D perhaps TRBD2 (6 bases). This CDR3 is built from 14 residues. Trimming stripped 6 bases from V and 1 base from J, with 12 bases between. Germline CDR1 SNHLY, CDR2 FYNNEI. The CDR3: CASRPGLFQETQYF. The CDR3, as DNA: TGTGCCAGCAGACCCGGACTATTCCAAGAGACCCAGTACTTC.

The rearrangement links TRBV5-1 to TRBJ2-3; TRBD2 agrees at 8 bases. V was clipped by 5 bases and J by 7 bases; unmatched bases: 9. The germline V gene has CDR1 SGHRS and CDR2 YFSETQ. This CDR3 is 14 amino acids long. The CDR3 reads CASRRAGVGNTQYF. The DNA for the CDR3 is TGCGCCAGCAGGCGAGCGGGAGTAGGAAATACGCAGTATTTT.

The chain combines TRBV7-8 with TRBJ1-6; D not certain. Trimming shortened V by 0 bases and J by 14 bases, and 14 bases separated the two germline ends. The germline CDR1 and CDR2 sequences are SGHVS and FQNEAQ. The CDR3 has 14 amino acids. In DNA form, the CDR3 reads TGTGCCAGCAGCTTAGCTGGGTCAAGTAAATCCCTCCACTTT. Its protein is CASSLAGSSKSLHF.

The rearrangement links TRBV19 to TRBJ1-5; 9 bases are shared with TRBD1. This CDR3 has 16 residues. Germline assignment: CDR1 LNHDA and CDR2 SQIVND (reference sequence). The J segment lost 7 bases and the V segment lost 1 base, leaving 8 bases of the junction unmatched. This CDR3 is CASSIAGQGIGQPQHF. The CDR3 bases are TGTGCCAGTAGTATAGCGGGACAGGGTATTGGACAGCCCCAGCATTTT.

The chain has TRBV30 and TRBJ2-6; TRBD1 aligns across 9 bases. This CDR3 has 15 residues. The J segment lost 2 bases and the V segment lost 7 bases, leaving 6 bases of the junction unmatched. Germline V CDR1 and CDR2: GTSNPN, SVGIG (reference sequence). The DNA of the CDR3 is TGTGCCTCCCGGACAGGGGTAGCTGGGGCCAACGTCCTGACTTTC. This gives the protein CASRTGVAGANVLTF. The full variable domain, with the rest looked up from reference TRBV30 and TRBJ2-6, is SQTIHQWPATLVQPVGSPLSLECTVEGTSNPNLYWYRQAAGRGLQLLFYSVGIGQISSEVPQNLSASRPQDRQFILSSKKLLLSDSGFYLCASRTGVAGANVLTFGAGSRLTVL.

The chain joins TRBV29-1 to TRBJ1-5, with D possibly matching TRBD1 (5 bases). V was cut by 5 bases and J by 2 bases, with 13 bases left in between. The germline V gene has CDR1 SQVTM and CDR2 ANQGSEA. The CDR3 runs to 14 residues. CDR3 region: CSVPGRGGNQPQHF. CDR3 nucleotides: TGCAGCGTTCCGGGGCGGGGCGGCAATCAGCCCCAGCATTTT.

This clone was seen only once. This chain connects TRBV11-3 to TRBJ2-2, with TRBD2 identical over 7 bases. V lost 0 bases and J lost 5; bases outside the gene matches: 3. The CDR3 length is 15 residues. The V gene's germline CDR1 is SGHNT and CDR2 YENEEA. The CDR3 DNA is TGTGCCAGCAGCTTAGATGGGAGGGCGACCGGGGAGCTGTTTTTT. It specifies CASSLDGRATGELFF.

The CDR3 bases are TGTGCCAGCAGTCCAGGGACACTAACGAACACCGGGGAGCTGTTTTTT. This sequence encodes CASSPGTLTNTGELFF. The gene calls are TRBV28 and TRBJ2-2, with TRBD1 as a possible D gene (6 bases). V lost 5 bases, J lost 0 bases, and 13 bases lay in between. Germline loops: CDR1 MDHEN, CDR2 SYDVKM. The CDR3 extends over 16 amino acids. The complete variable domain, with remaining parts taken from reference TRBV28 and TRBJ2-2, reads DVKVTQSSRYLVKRTGEKVFLECVQDMDHENMFWYRQDPGLGLRLIYFSYDVKMKEKGDIPEGYSVSREKKERFSLILESASTNQTSMYLCASSPGTLTNTGELFFGEGSRLTVL.